Detailed here is one T cell receptor (beta chain). Researchers used genomic DNA as the template to profile TCR beta VDJ and CDR3. MiXCR, applied by TCRdb to the reads, yields one record per CDR3 protein. The repertoire holds about 40,000 distinct CDR3 sequences, with around 67% as singletons. This record comes from a study of CD8+CD57+ T cells in acquired aplastic anemia. V gave up 5 bases and J gave up 10 bases, with 12 bases separating them. Germline loops: CDR1 SEHNR, CDR2 FQNEAQ (reference sequence). CDR3 length: 12 residues. The clonotype comes from a human donor in good health, serving as a control. J is TRBJ1-5 and V is TRBV7-9; D gene unclear. Sequences were obtained from sorted CD4+, CD8+, or CD8+CD57+ T cells (not recorded which) from PBMCs. The DNA for the CDR3 is TGTGCCAGCAGCCCAGACCGTGGACCCCAGCATTTT. Amino acid sequence: CASSPDRGPQHF.